This T cell receptor beta chain was found in a study of blood T cell repertoires in COVID-19. Study-wide background: COVID-19 samples collected from the United States, Italy and Spain covered acute and convalescent phases. T cells, B-cell-depleted T cells, or PBMCs provided the cDNA or gDNA that served as material.

The CDR3 is made up of 15 amino acids. Germline V gene lookup returns CDR1 LNHDA and CDR2 SQIVND (reference sequence). Deletions cut 1 base from V and 4 bases from J, with 13 bases between. Original methodology: The assay estimated nucleated cells by amplifying reference gene primers. The data were produced by immunoSEQ multiplex PCR, yet TCRdb's version contains in-frame clones alone and is incomplete. That table gives V, J and clone size, and the DNA gave D and trimming. The data hold about 110,000 clones, with 85% observed a single time. This receptor was taken from a man in his fifties or sixties with acute or convalescent COVID-19. Sequenced input: peripheral blood. V usage is TRBV19 and J usage is TRBJ1-2; a weak D match, TRBD1 (6 bases). The CDR3 loop reads CASSIATGKSYGYTF. The CDR3 DNA reads as TGTGCCAGTAGTATAGCCACAGGGAAAAGCTATGGCTACACCTTC.